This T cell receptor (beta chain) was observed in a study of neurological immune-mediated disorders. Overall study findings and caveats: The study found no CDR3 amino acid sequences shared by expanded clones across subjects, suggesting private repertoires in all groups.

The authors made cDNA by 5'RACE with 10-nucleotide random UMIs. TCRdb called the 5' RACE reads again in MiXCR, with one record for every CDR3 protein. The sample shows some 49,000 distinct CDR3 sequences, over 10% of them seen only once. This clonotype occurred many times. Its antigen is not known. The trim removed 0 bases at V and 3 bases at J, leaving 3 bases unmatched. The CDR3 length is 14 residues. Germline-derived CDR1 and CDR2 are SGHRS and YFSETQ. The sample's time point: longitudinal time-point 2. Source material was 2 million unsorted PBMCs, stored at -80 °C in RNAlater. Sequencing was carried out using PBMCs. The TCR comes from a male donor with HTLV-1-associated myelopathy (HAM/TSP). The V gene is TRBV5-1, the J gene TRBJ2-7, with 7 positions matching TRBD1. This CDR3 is CASSLGTGGYEQYF. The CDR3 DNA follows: TGCGCCAGCAGCTTGGGGACAGGAGGCTACGAGCAGTACTTC.